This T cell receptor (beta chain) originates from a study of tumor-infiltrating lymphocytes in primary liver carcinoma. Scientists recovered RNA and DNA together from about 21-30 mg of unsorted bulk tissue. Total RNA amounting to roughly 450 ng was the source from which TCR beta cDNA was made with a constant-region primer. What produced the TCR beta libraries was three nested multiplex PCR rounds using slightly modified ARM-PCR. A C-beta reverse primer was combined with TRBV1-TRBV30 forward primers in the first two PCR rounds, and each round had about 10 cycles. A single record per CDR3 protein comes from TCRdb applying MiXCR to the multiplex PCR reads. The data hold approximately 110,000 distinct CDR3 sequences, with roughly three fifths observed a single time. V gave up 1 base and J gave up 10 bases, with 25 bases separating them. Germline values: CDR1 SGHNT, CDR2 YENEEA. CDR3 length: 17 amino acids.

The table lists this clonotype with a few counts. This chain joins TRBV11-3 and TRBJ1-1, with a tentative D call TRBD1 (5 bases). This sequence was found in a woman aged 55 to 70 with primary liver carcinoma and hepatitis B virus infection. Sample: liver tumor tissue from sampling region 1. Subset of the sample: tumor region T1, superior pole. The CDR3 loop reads CASSLAGRPTVNAGAFF. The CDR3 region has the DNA TGTGCCAGCAGCTTAGCGGGCCGCCCGACAGTGAACGCTGGAGCTTTCTTT.